These T cell receptor beta chains were read from a single sample in a study of T cell responses to AZD1222 COVID-19 vaccine. TCRdb's copy holds only in-frame clones and misses some; the assay was immunoSEQ multiplex PCR. The sample has fewer than 200,000 clones, 91% seen once. The sequencing here drew on peripheral blood, taken 28 days after the second AZD1222 dose. All receptors derive from an adult who received the AZD1222 COVID-19 vaccine. The CDR3 runs from the conserved cysteine through the conserved F or W. D genes are given only for firm matches. Only some rows state a clone size, as once, few, many or a class for expanded clones.

>TRBJ1-4|-|13|TRBV30|-
TGTGCCTGGAGGGGGGCGGGTCGTGAAAAACTGTTTTTT
CAWRGAGREKLFF
>TRBJ2-7|-|16|TRBV9|-
TGTGCCAGCAGCGTGGGACGCGGGGCCCCCCTCTACGAGCAGTACTTC
CASSVGRGAPLYEQYF
>TRBJ2-6|-|17|TRBV19|-
TGTGCCAGTAGTATTGGTTCAGGGGTCTCTGGGGCCAACGTCCTGACTTTC
CASSIGSGVSGANVLTF
>TRBJ2-3|-|19|TRBV7-3|TRBD2
TGTGCCAGCAGCTTACGCTCCGGGATGACTAGCGGGGGCACAGATACGCAGTATTTT
CASSLRSGMTSGGTDTQYF
>TRBJ1-1|-|15|TRBV6-5|TRBD1
TGTGCCAGCAGGAACCGGGACAGGAGGACCACTGAAGCTTTCTTT
CASRNRDRRTTEAFF
>TRBJ1-2|-|17|TRBV19|TRBD1
TGTGCCAGTAGTGCAAAACCCGGGACAGGGCGCGTTATGGGCTACACCTTC
CASSAKPGTGRVMGYTF
>TRBJ1-3|few|16|TRBV7-6|-
TGTGCCAGCAGCTTAAAACCCTCCAGGGGAGGAAACACCATATATTTT
CASSLKPSRGGNTIYF
>TRBJ1-2|-|15|TRBV7-9|TRBD1
TGTGCCAGCAGCTTAGCGGGACAGGTCTTTTGGGGCTACACCTTC
CASSLAGQVFWGYTF
>TRBJ2-5|-|13|TRBV12-3/TRBV12-4|-
TGTGCCAGCAGTTTCCGAGCGGCTGCAACCCAGTACTTC
CASSFRAAATQYF
>TRBJ2-1|-|12|TRBV5-5|-
TGTGCCAGCAGCTTTCCGATGAATGAGCAGTTCTTC
CASSFPMNEQFF
>TRBJ1-5|-|13|TRBV7-2|-
TGTGCCAGCAGCTTTGGGGGCCGGGGGCCCCAGCATTTT
CASSFGGRGPQHF
>TRBJ1-3|-|15|TRBV9|-
TGTGCCAGCAGCGTAGGGCAGGGCCAACTAAACACCATATATTTT
CASSVGQGQLNTIYF
>TRBJ1-2|-|13|TRBV7-2|TRBD1
TGTGCCAGCAGCTTTCCAGGGGGCGCAGGGTCCACCTTC
CASSFPGGAGSTF
>TRBJ1-1|-|14|TRBV18|TRBD1
TGTGCCAGCTCTCAGACAGGGGACGGCACTGAAGCTTTCTTT
CASSQTGDGTEAFF
>TRBJ1-6|-|14|TRBV5-4|TRBD1
TGTGCCAGCAGCCCATACAGGGGAAGCTCACCCCTCCACTTT
CASSPYRGSSPLHF
>TRBJ1-5|-|13|TRBV7-9|-
TGTGCCAGCAGCTCTACAGGGTTTCAGCCCCAGCATTTT
CASSSTGFQPQHF
>TRBJ1-4|-|16|TRBV18|-
TGTGCCAGCTCCCCTAACGGGGGGAAATCTAATGAAAAACTGTTTTTT
CASSPNGGKSNEKLFF
>TRBJ1-5|-|14|TRBV5-6|-
TGTGCCAGCAGCTTGGGGTCAGTAAATCAGCCCCAGCATTTT
CASSLGSVNQPQHF
>TRBJ2-7|-|14|TRBV20-1|TRBD2
TGCAGTGCTAGTCTTGGCGGGAGCTCCTACGAGCAGTACTTC
CSASLGGSSYEQYF
>TRBJ1-4|-|16|TRBV27|-
TGTGCCAGCAGTTTAGCCGAAGAGGACCCCTGCGAAAAACTGTTTTTT
CASSLAEEDPCEKLFF
>TRBJ1-2|-|14|TRBV6-5|-
TGTGCCAGCACCCGATCCGGGACGGACTATGGCTACACCTTC
CASTRSGTDYGYTF
>TRBJ1-5|-|15|TRBV19|-
TGTGCCAGTAGTTTCAACCGGGGGAGCAATCAGCCCCAGCATTTT
CASSFNRGSNQPQHF
>TRBJ2-7|-|14|TRBV7-2|-
TGTGCCAGCAGCTTGCGAGGGGACCTCTACGAGCAGTACTTC
CASSLRGDLYEQYF
>TRBJ2-5|-|15|TRBV19|-
TGTGCCAGTAGTATGATGGAAGGGGGCCAAGAGACCCAGTACTTC
CASSMMEGGQETQYF
>TRBJ2-4|-|14|TRBV1|-
TGCACCAGCAGCCAAAGGGGGGCCAAAAACATTCAGTACTTC
CTSSQRGAKNIQYF
>TRBJ1-5|-|16|TRBV11-3|-
TGTGCCAGCAGCTTTACAGGGTGGAATAGCAATCAGCCCCAGCATTTT
CASSFTGWNSNQPQHF
>TRBJ2-1|-|13|TRBV19|TRBD1
TGTGCCAGCTACGGGACAGGGAGAGCTGAGCAGTTCTTC
CASYGTGRAEQFF
>TRBJ1-6|-|17|TRBV2|-
TGTGCCAGCAGTTACCGGGACGTGAGCTCCTATAATTCACCCCTCCACTTT
CASSYRDVSSYNSPLHF
>TRBJ1-1|-|14|TRBV7-9|-
TGTGCCAGCAGCTTAGCGATGAGGGCTCAGGGGGCTTTCTTT
CASSLAMRAQGAFF
>TRBJ2-3|once|14|TRBV7-2|TRBD1
TGTGCCAGCAGCCCGGGACAGACCACAGATACGCAGTATTTT
CASSPGQTTDTQYF
>TRBJ2-7|-|13|TRBV18|TRBD1
TGTGCCAGCTCACCCTCGGACAGGGTCGAGCAGTACTTC
CASSPSDRVEQYF
>TRBJ2-3|-|12|TRBV7-9|-
TGTGCCAGCAGTGAAGGGGGAGATACGCAGTATTTT
CASSEGGDTQYF
>TRBJ2-7|-|10|TRBV5-4|-
TGTGCCAGCGGGGACTACGAGCAGTACTTC
CASGDYEQYF
>TRBJ2-1|-|15|TRBV30|TRBD2
TGTGCCTGGAGTGGGGACTACCCGGTCAGCAATGAGCAGTTCTTC
CAWSGDYPVSNEQFF
>TRBJ1-6|-|14|TRBV5-1|-
TGCGCCAGCAGCTTGACACGGTATAATTCACCCCTCCACTTT
CASSLTRYNSPLHF
>TRBJ2-1|-|13|TRBV14|-
TGTGCCAGCAGCGGCAGCGCCTACAATGAGCAGTTCTTC
CASSGSAYNEQFF
>TRBJ2-1|-|13|TRBV7-9|-
TGTGCCAGCCAGGGGGGGGATGCAAATGAGCAGTTCTTC
CASQGGDANEQFF
>TRBJ2-7|once|14|TRBV5-1|-
TGCGCCAGCAGCCCTTCGGGGGTTTCCTACGAGCAGTACTTC
CASSPSGVSYEQYF
>TRBJ1-1|-|15|TRBV6-5|TRBD1
TGTGCCAGCAGTCTTAACAGGGGGCGCGGGACTGAAGCTTTCTTT
CASSLNRGRGTEAFF
>TRBJ1-1|-|18|TRBV5-1|-
TGCGCCAGCAGCTTGAATTGGCAGGGGTCGGGGGGAACGGCTGAAGCTTTCTTT
CASSLNWQGSGGTAEAFF
>TRBJ1-2|-|13|TRBV30|-
TGTGCCTGGAGTGTGGGGAACCACTATGGCTACACCTTC
CAWSVGNHYGYTF
>TRBJ2-3|-|15|TRBV7-9|TRBD2
TGTGCCAGCAGCTTACTAGCGGGGGTGGCAGATACGCAGTATTTT
CASSLLAGVADTQYF
>TRBJ2-3|-|17|TRBV11-2|-
TGTGCCAGCAGCTTAGGTCTAATCTCCACTAACACAGATACGCAGTATTTT
CASSLGLISTNTDTQYF
>TRBJ2-7|-|15|TRBV4-1|-
TGCGCCAGCAGCCAAGGAGTAAATCCTTCCTACGAGCAGTACTTC
CASSQGVNPSYEQYF
>TRBJ2-1|once|13|TRBV6-5|TRBD2
TGTGCCAGTAGCACAGGCGGGAGCAATGAGCAGTTCTTC
CASSTGGSNEQFF
>TRBJ2-5|-|16|TRBV7-2|TRBD1
TGTGCCAGCAGCTACACCGGGACAGTAGCACAAGAGACCCAGTACTTC
CASSYTGTVAQETQYF
>TRBJ2-4|-|16|TRBV4-3|-
TGCGCCAGCAGCCATACCGTTACAGGGTCCAAAAACATTCAGTACTTC
CASSHTVTGSKNIQYF
>TRBJ1-4|-|15|TRBV21-1|-
TGTGCCAGCAGTACTGGGACAGCAACTAATGAAAAACTGTTTTTT
CASSTGTATNEKLFF
>TRBJ2-3|-|21|TRBV13|-
TGTGCCAGCAGCTCCTACGAATCGCGCGCGAGCATGGGGTCTGACACAGATACGCAGTATTTT
CASSSYESRASMGSDTDTQYF
>TRBJ2-1|-|19|TRBV4-2|-
TGTGCCAGCAGCCATGCCTTAACCAAAAAACGGGGGCCCGCGAATGAGCAGTTCTTC
CASSHALTKKRGPANEQFF
>TRBJ2-6|-|15|TRBV29-1|-
TGCAGCGCTGGGGACGGTTACTCTGGGGCCAACGTCCTGACTTTC
CSAGDGYSGANVLTF
>TRBJ1-1|-|14|TRBV2|-
TGTGCCAGCAGTCAGGGACGGATGAACACTGAAGCTTTCTTT
CASSQGRMNTEAFF
>TRBJ2-7|-|14|TRBV14|-
TGTGCCAGCAGCCCCTCAGGGGCATCCTACGAGCAGTACTTC
CASSPSGASYEQYF
>TRBJ2-3|-|16|TRBV19|TRBD1
TGTGCCAGTAGTATAGGAAGGGGGCGTCGGGCAGATACGCAGTATTTT
CASSIGRGRRADTQYF
>TRBJ1-5|-|16|TRBV4-1|-
TGCGCCAGCAGCCTCGGCGGAAATGGTATGGTAGAGCCCCAGCATTTT
CASSLGGNGMVEPQHF
>TRBJ2-3|-|15|TRBV20-1|TRBD2
TGCAGTGCTAGTCCCAGCGGGAGCGGCACAGATACGCAGTATTTT
CSASPSGSGTDTQYF
>TRBJ2-7|-|13|TRBV7-9|TRBD1
TGTGCCAGCAGCTTCGACAGGGGCTACGAGCAGTACTTC
CASSFDRGYEQYF
>TRBJ2-1|-|15|TRBV5-1|TRBD2
TGCGCCAGCAGCTTGTCGGGACTAGCGGCCAATGAGCAGTTCTTC
CASSLSGLAANEQFF
>TRBJ1-2|-|13|TRBV6-5|-
TGTGCCAGCAGCCTCCGGGGGGAGCGTGGCTACACCTTC
CASSLRGERGYTF